This record concerns one T cell receptor (beta chain) sequence. A much bigger clone sits one base away, suggesting this may be a read error. The CDR3 sequence is 15 residues long. The sample is drawn from a study of molecular identifiers for immune sequencing clone quantification. From the PCR reads, TCRdb called clonotypes with MiXCR, one entry per CDR3 protein. Among roughly 50,000 distinct CDR3 sequences, more than 35% were seen once, and the ten largest hold 3.5% to 4%. Specimen: naive CD8+ T cells from blood, with Jurkat cell RNA spiked in. The subset here: FACS-sorted CD8+CD4-CCR7+CD45RA+ naive T cells. The TCR sequence derives from a human donor in good health. Some libraries in this study had Jurkat cell RNA spiked in. V is TRBV21-1 and J is TRBJ2-5; TRBD2 was called by the table and not checked on the DNA. TRBV21-1 is annotated as a pseudogene. The CDR3 sequence is CASSKESLGYEPQYF. In DNA form, the CDR3 reads TGTGCCAGCAGCAAAGAATCCCTGGGCTACGAGCCCCAGTACTTC.